These T cell receptor beta chains were read from a single sample in a study of shared clonotypes between healthy human individuals. Some clones are missing from TCRdb's copy, which holds only in-frame ones; the method was immunoSEQ multiplex PCR. The sample holds a few million clones, more than 85% seen once. Specimen: naive CD4+ T cells from PBMCs. The receptor set was obtained from a man aged 18 to 35 in good health. Some clones in this sample may be carry-over from other donors' samples. CDR3s include the opening cysteine and the closing phenylalanine or tryptophan. Each record gives: CDR3 length, D gene, J gene, V gene, clone size, CDR3 protein. D genes are given only for firm matches. Size tells how often a clone was seen (once, few, many) or the class of an expanded clone, and some rows leave it out.

16	-	TRBJ1-1	TRBV18	-	CASSGVITSGNTEAFF
18	TRBD2	TRBJ2-3	TRBV11-2	-	CASSLLAGRVKGTDTQYF
13	TRBD2	TRBJ2-1	TRBV2	-	CASGWLAGVEQFF
15	TRBD2	TRBJ2-7	TRBV10-3	-	CAISESAGGPYEQYF
11	-	TRBJ1-1	TRBV20-1	few	CSAAGQNEAFF
16	-	TRBJ1-1	TRBV5-1	-	CASSLTPGGMNTEAFF
14	-	TRBJ2-7	TRBV29-1	-	CSAKQGRSSYEQYF
16	-	TRBJ2-5	TRBV5-6	-	CASRPHPTLRPETQYF
17	TRBD2	TRBJ2-2	TRBV7-3	-	CASSRRLAADNTGELFF
15	-	TRBJ2-7	TRBV6-6	once	CASSYSASFTYEQYF
14	-	TRBJ2-3	TRBV2	-	CASSVARVADTQYF
13	-	TRBJ1-5	TRBV2	-	CASSGHSNQPQHF
15	-	TRBJ2-2	TRBV30	once	CAWTVGGTVSGELFF
14	-	TRBJ1-5	TRBV2	few	CASRNDRFNQPQHF
13	-	TRBJ2-7	TRBV5-1	-	CASSPGPTGEQYF
15	-	TRBJ1-3	TRBV9	-	CASSVGVDSGNTIYF
17	-	TRBJ1-3	TRBV5-6	-	CASSPPGRPFSGNTIYF
11	-	TRBJ1-3	TRBV6-1	-	CASGSGNTIYF
15	TRBD1	TRBJ2-1	TRBV7-3	-	CASSRQATGGNEQFF
15	TRBD2	TRBJ2-2	TRBV7-2	-	CASSLVGRGTGELFF
13	-	TRBJ1-5	TRBV5-5	-	CASSLSGNQPQHF
14	-	TRBJ2-7	TRBV18	-	CASSTRGAGYEQYF